The clone carrying this T cell receptor (beta chain) was observed once. This sample is part of a study of T cell changes during pregnancy in multiple sclerosis. The table came from immunoSEQ multiplex PCR; TCRdb's copy has only in-frame clones and leaves some out. The sample includes tens of thousands of clones, roughly 89% of them seen just once. The germline V gene encodes CDR1 LNHDA and CDR2 SQIVND (reference sequence). This CDR3 is built from 15 residues. With V trimmed by 4 bases and J by 2 bases, 6 bases remained unmatched. The sample in question was peripheral blood, obtained in the third trimester of pregnancy. The chain couples TRBV19 to TRBJ2-5; 8 bases align to TRBD1. The origin of this receptor is a female donor in good health, enrolled as a control in a pregnancy study. The CDR3 bases are TGTGCCAGTAGTACCTCAGGACAGGGACAAGAGACCCAGTACTTC. Residues: CASSTSGQGQETQYF.